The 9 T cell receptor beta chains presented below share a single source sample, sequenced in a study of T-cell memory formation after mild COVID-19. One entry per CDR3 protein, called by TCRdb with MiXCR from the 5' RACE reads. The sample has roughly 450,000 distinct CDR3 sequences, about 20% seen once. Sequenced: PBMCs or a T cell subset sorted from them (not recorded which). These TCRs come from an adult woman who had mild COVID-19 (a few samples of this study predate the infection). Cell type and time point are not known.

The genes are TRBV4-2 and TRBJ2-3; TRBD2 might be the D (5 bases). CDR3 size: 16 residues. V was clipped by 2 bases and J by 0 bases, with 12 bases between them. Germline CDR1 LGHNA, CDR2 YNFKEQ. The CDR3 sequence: CASSQPSGASTDTQYF. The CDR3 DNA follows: TGTGCCAGCAGCCAACCAAGCGGAGCTAGCACAGATACGCAGTATTTT.

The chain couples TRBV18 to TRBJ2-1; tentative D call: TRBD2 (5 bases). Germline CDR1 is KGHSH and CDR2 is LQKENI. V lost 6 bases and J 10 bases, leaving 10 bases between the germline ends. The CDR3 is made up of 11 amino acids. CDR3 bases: TGTGCCAGCTCCCCTTGGGAGGAGCAGTTCTTC. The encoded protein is CASSPWEEQFF. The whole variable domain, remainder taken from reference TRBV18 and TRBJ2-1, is NAGVMQNPRHLVRRRGQEARLRCSPMKGHSHVYWYRQLPEEGLKFMVYLQKENIIDESGMPKERFSAEFPKEGPSILRIQQVVRGDSAAYFCASSPWEEQFFGPGTRLTVL.

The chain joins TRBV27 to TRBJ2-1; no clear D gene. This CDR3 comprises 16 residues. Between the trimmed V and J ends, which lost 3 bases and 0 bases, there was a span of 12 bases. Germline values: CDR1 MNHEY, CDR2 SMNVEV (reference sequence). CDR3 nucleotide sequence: TGTGCCAGCAGTTTTTACTGGAGAAGCTCCTACAATGAGCAGTTCTTC. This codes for CASSFYWRSSYNEQFF.

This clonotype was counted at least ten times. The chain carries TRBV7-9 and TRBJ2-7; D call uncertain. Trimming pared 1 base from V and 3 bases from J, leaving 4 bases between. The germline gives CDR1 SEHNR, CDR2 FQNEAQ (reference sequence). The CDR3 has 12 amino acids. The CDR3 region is CASSLVDYEQYF. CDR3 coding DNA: TGTGCCAGCAGCTTAGTAGACTACGAGCAGTACTTC.

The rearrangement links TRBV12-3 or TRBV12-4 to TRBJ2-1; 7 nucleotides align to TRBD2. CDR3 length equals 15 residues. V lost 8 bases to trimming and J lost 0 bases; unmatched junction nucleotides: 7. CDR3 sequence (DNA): TGTGCCAGCGGGCGGGGGATAAGCTCCTACAATGAGCAGTTCTTC. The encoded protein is CASGRGISSYNEQFF.

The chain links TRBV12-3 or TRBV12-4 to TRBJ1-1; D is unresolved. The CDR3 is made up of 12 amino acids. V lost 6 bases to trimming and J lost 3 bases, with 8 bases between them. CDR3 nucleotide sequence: TGTGCCAGCAGCGTTCAATACACTGAAGCTTTCTTT. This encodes CASSVQYTEAFF.

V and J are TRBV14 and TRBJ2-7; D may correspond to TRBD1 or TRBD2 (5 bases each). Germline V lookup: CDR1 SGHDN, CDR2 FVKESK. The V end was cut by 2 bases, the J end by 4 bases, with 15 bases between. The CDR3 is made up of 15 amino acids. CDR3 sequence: CASSQYPGLGYEQYF. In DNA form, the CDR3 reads TGTGCCAGCAGCCAATATCCGGGGCTAGGGTACGAGCAGTACTTC.

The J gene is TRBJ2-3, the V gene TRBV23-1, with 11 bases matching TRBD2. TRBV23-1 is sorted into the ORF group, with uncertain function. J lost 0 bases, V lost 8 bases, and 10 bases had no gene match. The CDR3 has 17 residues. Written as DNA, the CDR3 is TGCGCCAGCGCCTTTAGCGGGGGGGAGACTAGCACAGATACGCAGTATTTT. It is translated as CASAFSGGETSTDTQYF.

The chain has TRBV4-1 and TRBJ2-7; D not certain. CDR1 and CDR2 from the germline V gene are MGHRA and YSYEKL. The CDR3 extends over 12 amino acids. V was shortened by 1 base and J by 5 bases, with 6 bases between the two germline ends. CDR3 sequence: CASSQAVNEQYF. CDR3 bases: TGCGCCAGCAGCCAAGCAGTCAACGAGCAGTACTTC.